The next 13 T cell receptor beta chains were all read from a single sample in a study. Each CDR3 protein gets one entry after TCRdb re-called the 5' RACE reads with MiXCR. The table lists several thousand distinct CDR3 sequences, roughly 60% of them singletons, with roughly 5.7% in the top ten. The specimen was tumor-infiltrating memory CD4+ T cells sorted from the breast tumor. Subset defined: memory CD4+ T cells, CD4+CD45RO+CD25-. The receptor source for this set is a female donor with breast cancer.

For this clonotype: An end of the junction does not agree with germline; a read error may underlie this. The CDR3 loop reads CASSPSDTGVIDTEAFF. The CDR3 DNA is TGTGCCAGCAGCCCTAGTGATACAGGGGTAATAGACACTGAAGCTTTCTTT. The V and J genes are TRBV4-3 and TRBJ1-1, with TRBD1 matching 7 bases. Germline V lookup: CDR1 LGHNA, CDR2 YSLEER. This CDR3 spans 17 amino acids.

V is TRBV9 and J is TRBJ2-1; possible D gene TRBD1, 7 bases. The CDR3 spans 15 residues. In germline, CDR1 is SGDLS, CDR2 YYNGEE. The ends were cut back, 3 bases at V and 9 bases at J, with 19 bases in the middle. The CDR3 sequence is CASSDRVAQGGEQFF. The CDR3 DNA reads TGTGCCAGCAGCGACAGGGTCGCCCAGGGGGGTGAGCAGTTCTTC.

This clonotype was seen a few times. The V gene is TRBV12-3 or TRBV12-4, the J gene TRBJ2-2; 8 positions match TRBD1. This CDR3 region has 14 residues. V was pared by 10 bases and J by 0 bases, with 4 bases of the junction left unmatched. The CDR3 sequence: CATATGANTGELFF. The CDR3 bases are TGTGCCACCGCGACAGGGGCGAACACCGGGGAGCTGTTTTTT.

This chain links TRBV11-2 with TRBJ2-6, with TRBD2 matching over 11 bases. This CDR3 is 20 amino acids long. After removal of 5 bases from V and 0 bases from J, the junction contained 12 bases not matched to a gene. Germline-derived CDR1 and CDR2 are SGHAT and FQNNGV. CDR3: CASSAALAGGRVSGANVLTF. CDR3 nucleotides: TGTGCCAGCAGCGCCGCGTTAGCGGGAGGGCGAGTCTCTGGGGCCAACGTCCTGACTTTC.

The V call is TRBV30, the J call TRBJ2-1; TRBD2 aligns across 8 bases. Germline CDR1 and CDR2: GTSNPN and SVGIG (reference sequence). This CDR3 region has 14 residues. V lost 2 bases, J lost 5 bases, and 5 bases stayed unmatched. The chain's CDR3 is CAWSISGGNNEQFF. In nucleotides, the CDR3 is TGTGCCTGGAGTATCAGCGGGGGTAACAATGAGCAGTTCTTC.

The chain links TRBV6-5 to TRBJ2-3; D unclear. Deletions cut 4 bases from V and 5 bases from J, with 10 bases between. CDR1 and CDR2 (germline): MNHEY, SVGAGI. The CDR3 is 13 amino acids. The CDR3 loop is CASSWALEDTQYF. In nucleotides, the CDR3 is TGTGCCAGCAGTTGGGCACTGGAAGATACGCAGTATTTT.

The chain couples TRBV20-1 to TRBJ2-5; TRBD2 might be the D (6 bases). This CDR3 is 13 amino acids long. Looked up from germline, CDR1 is DFQATT and CDR2 is SNEGSKA (reference sequence). V was shortened by 0 bases and J by 2 bases, with 7 bases between the two germline ends. The CDR3 sequence: CSARDGTQETQYF. The CDR3 DNA reads as TGCAGTGCTAGAGACGGGACTCAAGAGACCCAGTACTTC.

This rearrangement joins TRBV20-1 to TRBJ1-1, with a possible D match to TRBD1 (6 bases). The CDR3 is made up of 15 amino acids. CDR1 and CDR2 from the germline V gene are DFQATT and SNEGSKA (reference sequence). Trimming pared 3 bases from V and 6 bases from J, leaving 20 bases between. CDR3 nucleotides: TGCAGTGCTAGGGACCTTAGGGGGGGAAGCCCTGAAGCTTTCTTT. Its translation is CSARDLRGGSPEAFF.

This clonotype was detected a few times. The V call is TRBV7-8, the J call TRBJ1-2; possible D gene TRBD1, 6 bases. The CDR3 spans 15 residues. The V and J ends lost 1 base and 0 bases respectively, with 9 bases between them. The germline CDR1 and CDR2 sequences are SGHVS and FQNEAQ. The CDR3 region is CASSLVGGANYGYTF. DNA for the CDR3: TGTGCCAGCAGCTTAGTCGGGGGCGCTAACTATGGCTACACCTTC.

The rearrangement uses TRBV5-5 and TRBJ1-2; D gene uncertain. Germline CDR1 is SGHKS and CDR2 is YYEKEE (reference sequence). This CDR3 has 15 residues. The ends were cut back, 2 bases at V and 4 bases at J, with 15 bases in the middle. The CDR3 DNA sequence: TGTGCCAGCAGCTTCGACACGCGGATTTCCTATGGCTACACCTTC. Residues: CASSFDTRISYGYTF.

The rearrangement joins TRBV7-9 to TRBJ1-1, with a possible D match to TRBD1 (6 bases). The CDR3 is made up of 15 amino acids. The V end lost 5 bases, the J end lost 1 base, and 14 bases lay between the germline ends. CDR1 is SEHNR, CDR2 FQNEAQ, per germline (reference sequence). The CDR3 region has the DNA TGTGCCAGCAGCCCGGCGGGACAACGGAACACTGAAGCTTTCTTT. Protein: CASSPAGQRNTEAFF.

The chain joins TRBV28 to TRBJ2-1, with a possible D match to TRBD2 (6 bases). Germline-derived CDR1 and CDR2 are MDHEN and SYDVKM. Trimming stripped 4 bases from V and 5 bases from J, with 21 bases between. The CDR3 consists of 17 residues. The chain's CDR3 is CASSSPDYSSTNNEQFF. In DNA form, the CDR3 reads TGTGCCAGCAGTTCTCCGGACTACTCCTCAACTAACAATGAGCAGTTCTTC.

This clonotype was observed a few times. V gene TRBV18 combines with J gene TRBJ2-3; a weak D match, TRBD2 (6 bases). The CDR3 runs 15 residues. The V and J ends lost 3 bases and 1 base respectively, with 11 bases between them. CDR1 KGHSH and CDR2 LQKENI come from the germline V gene. The CDR3: CASSPEGPGTDTQYF. In DNA, the CDR3 is TGTGCCAGCTCACCGGAGGGCCCGGGCACAGATACGCAGTATTTT.